Given below is one T cell receptor (beta chain) in context. Its cognate antigen is unknown. This table comes from immunoSEQ multiplex PCR, and its TCRdb copy is limited to in-frame clones, with some not included. The data contain tens of thousands of clones, about 90% of them singletons. The sample comes from a study of OX40 agonist ivuxolimab in advanced cancers. Whole-study context: Patients with hepatocellular carcinoma, melanoma, renal cell or head and neck cancer made up the dose-escalation patients. A partial response was reached by three patients: one with hepatocellular carcinoma and two with cutaneous melanoma. Overall study findings and caveats: Also showing low normalized T-cell clonal expansion were some of the nonresponders.

Blood specimens came from baseline, cycle 4 day 1, and cycle 7 day 1. CDR1 is SGHAT and CDR2 is FQNNGV in the germline V gene. There are 13 residues in the CDR3. Trimming took off 3 bases at V and 3 bases at J, with 6 bases between the two ends. J is TRBJ1-5 and V is TRBV11-2; D ambiguous. The TCR was taken from an adult with an advanced solid tumor such as melanoma, head and neck, liver or kidney cancer. The sequenced sample was CD4+ or CD8+ T cells sorted from blood, obtained in a trial of the OX40 agonist ivuxolimab. The CDR3 DNA sequence: TGTGCCAGCAGCTTGACGGACAATCAGCCCCAGCATTTT. Its protein is CASSLTDNQPQHF.